This note documents a single T cell receptor (beta chain) sequence. The source of the sample is a study of Tregs in tolerant kidney transplant recipients. Sequencing used immunoSEQ multiplex PCR; TCRdb keeps in-frame clones, though not all of them. The sample has tens of thousands of clones; under 95% are singletons. The trim removed 7 bases at V and 2 bases at J, leaving 8 bases unmatched. Germline lookup yields CDR1 MNHEY and CDR2 SVGAGI. The CDR3 spans 15 residues. Unstimulated Tregs (CD4+CD25+CD127-) and CD4+CD25- non-Tregs were sorted from PBMCs. V and J are TRBV6-5 and TRBJ1-1, with TRBD1 identical over 9 bases. The sample here was Tregs from blood, taken before the transplant. This receptor was identified in a human donor who received a combined kidney and bone marrow transplant. CDR3 in amino acids: CASNPDRGSNTEAFF. CDR3 sequence (DNA): TGTGCCAGCAATCCCGACAGGGGGAGCAACACTGAAGCTTTCTTT.